This T cell receptor (beta chain) was sequenced during a study of T cells after yellow fever vaccination (dated by TCRdb to between 2018 and 2021). Describing the broader study: The SMART-Seq v4 Ultra Low Input RNA kit was used to prepare libraries from fractions with low cell numbers. Blood samples were taken at several timepoints before and after primary and secondary immunization, and bulk PBMC replicates and cell subsets were isolated. To follow T-cell clones before and after both primary and booster YFV17D yellow fever vaccination, bulk TCR alpha and beta repertoires underwent longitudinal sequencing. Two healthy male donors, one aged 18 to 30 and one aged 30 to 40 years, made up the cohort. Overall study outcomes, separate from this receptor: Computational filtering was needed because FACS-sorted repertoires could contain abundant contaminating clonotypes from the bulk population. A small fraction of clonotypes showed up in both the CD4 and CD8 compartments, probably as a result of convergent recombination. Only a couple of donors were included in the study, so the extent to which the findings can be generalized is limited. Compared with the primary T-cell response, the secondary T-cell response was weaker but faster, peaking on day 5 rather than day 15. After the booster, most of the clones that had expanded following primary vaccination were detected again (96% of CD4 and around 90% of CD8), which suggests that memory was broadly maintained.

CDR1 and CDR2 were assigned from the germline V gene as SGHTA and FQGNSA. Measured from the cysteine to the phenylalanine, the CDR3 is 14 residues long. Solely the CDR3 DNA is kept, with 42 bases framed from the first base. The germline V end is reduced by 3 bases and the J end by 5 bases; junction bases left unmatched: 6. TCR cDNA was made using 5'RACE template switching, a step that added a universal primer site and unique molecular identifiers. Priming of cDNA synthesis was performed from both the TCR alpha and TCR beta constant segments. Library amplification involved two PCR steps, and the second step added sample barcodes and sequencing adapters. Sequencing of libraries was done on Illumina HiSeq 2500 (2x100 bp) or NovaSeq (2x150 bp). In the paper's pipeline: MIGEC was used to demultiplex reads and collapse the reads into UMI consensus sequences, and MiXCR was used for V(D)J alignment. Vaccine-responding clonotypes were defined with edgeR using replicate PBMC samples, requiring FDR below 0.01 and a log2 fold change above 5 up to day 15. Each bulk clonotype was labeled CD4 or CD8 based on which sequenced repertoire, CD4 or CD8, contained the clonotype at higher abundance. Using fastp at Q25 and MiXCR, TCRdb reprocessed the public reads and kept productive beta chains. Under each unique CDR3 protein, matching rows form one entry showing the most common genes and DNA. It is TCRdb's table, rather than the study itself, that gives the V and J calls and clone size. In this sample the table shows around 300,000 distinct CDR3 sequences, approximately 12% of which occur a single time. The ten largest clones capture roughly 0.5% of the sample.

A remark on this clonotype: Which antigen it targets is not known. No qualities accompany the bases; no much larger clone lies one base away.

This sample's treatment or condition label indicates: live attenuated yellow fever vaccine strain. A standard Ficoll-Paque protocol was used to isolate PBMCs from peripheral blood. Dynabeads CD4 and CD8 positive selection kits were used to isolate the CD4 and CD8 T-cell fractions. TriZol was used to extract RNA from bulk PBMCs, from CD4 and CD8 fractions, and from dextramer-positive and dextramer-negative fractions. The clonotype comes from a man aged 25-45 years who received the YFV17D yellow fever vaccine. Here the sequenced sample was CD4+ T cells sorted from PBMCs, taken 45 days after the yellow fever booster vaccination. The receptor chain draws on TRBV7-2 and TRBJ2-5, with 7 bases in between that match TRBD1. Read as DNA, the sequence is TGTGCCAGCAGCTTCCAAGGGGGCCCCGAGACCCAGTACTTC. It is translated as CASSFQGGPETQYF.